These 27 T cell receptor beta chains originate from one sample sequenced in a study of cytomegalovirus exposure and HLA in healthy donors. It was with 60 Vbeta and 13 Jbeta primers that the PCR ran. Measured with immunoSEQ multiplex PCR; TCRdb has only the in-frame clones, and not every one. The sample lists 95,000 to 150,000 clones, about 76% occurring once. What was sequenced was PBMCs. All receptors come from a man between 60 and 75 years old in good health and CMV-seropositive.

This chain links TRBV28 with TRBJ1-1; a possible D gene is TRBD1 (5 bases). This CDR3 contains 16 residues. The ends were cut back, 3 bases at V and 3 bases at J, with 17 bases in the middle. Germline V gives CDR1 MDHEN, CDR2 SYDVKM. The CDR3 spells CASSFVGGFLDTEAFF. In DNA, the CDR3 is TGTGCCAGCAGTTTTGTGGGGGGTTTTCTCGACACTGAAGCTTTCTTT.

This clone was detected only a few times. CDR3 sequence reads: CASSYVRLAVAFPLGANVLTF. CDR3 DNA: TGTGCCAGCAGCTACGTCCGACTAGCGGTGGCGTTCCCTCTCGGGGCCAACGTCCTGACTTTC. The chain links TRBV2 to TRBJ2-6; 9 nucleotides match TRBD2. J gave up 4 bases and V 6 bases, and 22 bases lay outside the gene matches. The CDR3 is 21 amino acids. Per germline, CDR1 SNHLY and CDR2 FYNNEI.

The J gene is TRBJ1-6, the V gene TRBV7-8; D might be TRBD1 (5 bases). The CDR3 runs 14 residues. Germline loops: CDR1 SGHVS, CDR2 FQNEAQ. The V end was cut by 5 bases, the J end by 6 bases, with 11 bases between. In DNA, the CDR3 is TGTGCCAGCAGCAGGAGGGACCGTAATTCACCCCTCCACTTT. Amino acid sequence: CASSRRDRNSPLHF.

This rearrangement joins TRBV18 to TRBJ1-5; D possibly corresponds to TRBD1 (5 bases). Germline CDR1 is KGHSH and CDR2 is LQKENI. Trimming removed 3 bases at V and 5 bases at J, with 11 bases between. The CDR3 has 14 residues. CDR3 region: CASSPGAGYQPQHF. Here the CDR3 DNA reads TGTGCCAGCTCACCTGGGGCAGGTTATCAGCCCCAGCATTTT.

The V call is TRBV6-6, the J call TRBJ2-2, with 7 bases aligning to TRBD2. CDR1 and CDR2 (germline): MNHNY, SVGAGI (reference sequence). Losses at the gene ends were 7 bases for V and 1 base for J; bases not matched to a gene: 3. The CDR3 covers 14 residues. CDR3 bases: TGTGCCAGCATATTAGCGGGGAACACCGGGGAGCTGTTTTTT. Its protein product is CASILAGNTGELFF.

Turning to this clone: This sample includes further DNA sequences coding for the same CDR3. CDR3 sequence (DNA): TGTGCCAGCAGCGTAGGCACAGGCCAAGAGACCCAGTACTTC. Amino acid sequence: CASSVGTGQETQYF. The J gene is TRBJ2-5, the V gene TRBV9, with D possibly being TRBD1 (5 bases). In germline, CDR1 is SGDLS, CDR2 YYNGEE. The CDR3 is 14 amino acids. The V gene lost 0 bases and the J gene lost 1 base, with 7 bases spanning the gap.

V gene TRBV5-5 combines with J gene TRBJ1-1; no reliable D call. The CDR3 length is 13 residues. Per germline, CDR1 SGHKS and CDR2 YYEKEE (reference sequence). V lost 3 bases and J lost 2, with 8 bases in between. In nucleotides, the CDR3 is TGTGCCAGCAGCTCGTACATCAACACTGAAGCTTTCTTT. Translating it yields CASSSYINTEAFF.

This CDR3 is CASSGVKGGVGTEAFF. The CDR3 nucleotides are TGTGCCAGCAGCGGGGTTAAGGGGGGGGTCGGCACTGAAGCTTTCTTT. The chain employs TRBV9 and TRBJ1-1; maybe TRBD1 (6 bases). The V end lost 3 bases, the J end lost 4 bases, and 19 bases lay between the germline ends. This CDR3 comprises 16 residues. The germline V gene has CDR1 SGDLS and CDR2 YYNGEE.

This clone came up a few times. CDR3 amino acids: CASVEGHAAKNIQYF. The CDR3, as DNA: TGTGCCAGCGTGGAGGGCCACGCGGCCAAAAACATTCAGTACTTC. The chain couples TRBV11-1 to TRBJ2-4; D possibly corresponds to TRBD2 (6 bases). V gave up 8 bases and J gave up 1 base, with 15 bases separating them. The CDR3 runs to 15 residues. CDR1 and CDR2 from the germline V gene are SGHAT and FQDESV (reference sequence).

V is TRBV5-1 and J is TRBJ2-5; the match to TRBD2 covers 12 bases. With V trimmed by 2 bases and J by 3 bases, 5 bases remained unmatched. Germline CDR1 and CDR2: SGHRS and YFSETQ. CDR3 size: 16 residues. CDR3 sequence: CASSLTGLAGKETQYF. The CDR3 region has the DNA TGCGCCAGCAGCTTAACCGGACTAGCGGGGAAAGAGACCCAGTACTTC.

The chain combines TRBV7-9 with TRBJ2-7; D is possibly TRBD1 (5 bases). CDR3 length equals 15 residues. Trimming cost V 5 bases and J 2 bases, with 16 bases left between them. The germline V gene has CDR1 SEHNR and CDR2 FQNEAQ (reference sequence). The CDR3 region is CASSQGRTFTYEQYF. The CDR3 DNA is TGTGCCAGCAGCCAGGGCAGGACCTTTACCTACGAGCAGTACTTC.

The chain uses TRBV29-1 and TRBJ1-1, with D unclear. V lost 4 bases, J lost 3 bases, and 21 bases lay in between. The CDR3 has 16 residues. Germline V CDR1 and CDR2: SQVTM, ANQGSEA. The CDR3 protein is CSVADPKRVAYTEAFF. The CDR3 nucleotides read TGCAGCGTTGCGGACCCGAAGAGGGTGGCTTACACTGAAGCTTTCTTT.

The V gene is TRBV7-9, the J gene TRBJ2-1; TRBD2 agrees at 11 bases. Germline-derived CDR1 and CDR2 are SEHNR and FQNEAQ (reference sequence). The CDR3 runs 17 residues. The junction had 6 bases not matched to a gene; V was cut back by 5 bases and J by 0 bases. The CDR3 sequence is CASSKGTSGSSYNEQFF. In nucleotides, the CDR3 is TGTGCCAGCAGCAAGGGGACTAGCGGATCCTCCTACAATGAGCAGTTCTTC.

The CDR3 sequence: CASSRGLAGGGDTQYF. CDR3 DNA: TGTGCCAGCAGCCGGGGACTAGCGGGGGGAGGAGATACGCAGTATTTT. The chain has TRBV4-2 and TRBJ2-3; 15 nucleotides align to TRBD2. The ends lost 4 bases at V and 5 bases at J; junction bases unmatched: 4. Germline CDR1 reads LGHNA; CDR2 reads YNFKEQ. The CDR3 spans 16 residues.

This chain joins TRBV28 and TRBJ2-7; 10 positions agree with TRBD1. Per germline, CDR1 MDHEN and CDR2 SYDVKM. V trimming: 3 bases; J trimming: 5 bases; junction bases outside the gene matches: 4. This CDR3 has 14 amino acids. The CDR3 protein is CASSFTGTGDEQYF. In DNA, the CDR3 is TGTGCCAGCAGTTTTACGGGGACAGGGGACGAGCAGTACTTC.

The CDR3 spells CASSSLRTGYGYTF. CDR3 bases: TGTGCCAGCAGTTCTCTAAGGACAGGCTATGGCTACACCTTC. The chain carries TRBV6-5 and TRBJ1-2; TRBD1 matches 7 bases. J lost 4 bases, V lost 4 bases, and 6 bases had no gene match. CDR1 and CDR2 from the germline V gene are MNHEY and SVGAGI. The CDR3 extends over 14 amino acids.

The chain couples TRBV2 to TRBJ2-4; a possible D gene is TRBD2 (5 bases). V was shortened by 6 bases and J by 8 bases, with 17 bases between the two germline ends. The germline V gene encodes CDR1 SNHLY and CDR2 FYNNEI. This CDR3 region has 14 residues. This CDR3 is CASSGIRGMDIQYF. Written as DNA, the CDR3 is TGTGCCAGCAGCGGGATACGTGGGATGGACATTCAGTACTTC.

V and J are TRBV6-4 and TRBJ1-2; D is possibly TRBD1 (5 bases). V lost 0 bases and J lost 2, with 10 bases in between. This CDR3 has 15 amino acids. The germline V gene has CDR1 MRHNA and CDR2 SNTAGT. The CDR3 protein is CASSDSGGPNYGYTF. The CDR3 nucleotides are TGTGCCAGCAGTGACTCGGGGGGTCCAAACTATGGCTACACCTTC.

V usage is TRBV2 and J usage is TRBJ2-7; no clear D gene. The germline V gene has CDR1 SNHLY and CDR2 FYNNEI. CDR3 length equals 13 residues. V was trimmed by 7 bases and J by 9 bases, leaving 19 bases between them. In nucleotides, the CDR3 is TGTGCCAGCAAGGAGTCCGAGCTGCAAACGCAGTACTTC. Its translation: CASKESELQTQYF.

The chain is built from TRBV27 and TRBJ2-1, with TRBD2 as a possible D gene (6 bases). The CDR3 runs to 14 residues. Germline V lookup: CDR1 MNHEY, CDR2 SMNVEV (reference sequence). The V gene lost 3 bases and the J gene lost 1 base, with 7 bases spanning the gap. CDR3 sequence: CASSLTSSYNEQFF. As DNA, the CDR3 is TGTGCCAGCAGTTTGACTAGTTCCTACAATGAGCAGTTCTTC.

CDR3 sequence: CASSAGTGEAYEQYF. CDR3 DNA sequence: TGCGCCAGCAGCGCTGGGACAGGGGAGGCCTACGAGCAGTACTTC. The chain employs TRBV4-1 and TRBJ2-7; 10 bases align to TRBD1. The V segment lost 5 bases and the J segment 2 bases; nucleotides outside the gene matches: 6. The CDR3 totals 15 residues. Germline assignment: CDR1 MGHRA and CDR2 YSYEKL.

The CDR3 region has the DNA TGTGCCAGCAGCTCCGGGGGGGGGCAAGAGACCCAGTACTTC. Amino acids: CASSSGGGQETQYF. The V gene is TRBV5-4, the J gene TRBJ2-5, with 8 nucleotides matching TRBD2. CDR3 length: 14 residues. CDR1 and CDR2 (germline): SGHNT, YYREEE (reference sequence). V trimming: 3 bases; J trimming: 2 bases; junction bases outside the gene matches: 3. Using reference TRBV5-4 and TRBJ2-5 for the parts outside the CDR3, the full variable domain is ETGVTQSPTHLIKTRGQQVTLRCSSQSGHNTVSWYQQALGQGPQFIFQYYREEENGRGNFPPRFSGLQFPNYSSELNVNALELDDSALYLCASSSGGGQETQYFGPGTRLLVL.

The CDR3 DNA reads TGCGCCAGCAGCTTGGAGGGTAGCGGGAGCGACGAGCAGTACTTC. Protein sequence: CASSLEGSGSDEQYF. V usage is TRBV5-1 and J usage is TRBJ2-7; 9 bases match TRBD2. With 0 bases clipped from V and 5 bases from J, the junction kept 6 bases outside the gene matches. Germline V gives CDR1 SGHRS, CDR2 YFSETQ. This CDR3 contains 15 residues.

This chain links TRBV7-3 with TRBJ1-1, with D perhaps TRBD1 (6 bases). Deletions cut 2 bases from V and 3 bases from J, with 13 bases between. Germline-derived CDR1 and CDR2 are SGHTA and FQGTGA. The CDR3 length is 15 residues. The CDR3 DNA reads as TGTGCCAGCAGCTTATCGGGGGGCGCGGACACTGAAGCTTTCTTT. Translated, it gives CASSLSGGADTEAFF.

The chain has TRBV7-2 and TRBJ2-1, with TRBD1 matching over 11 bases. The V gene end was trimmed by 2 bases and the J gene end by 8 bases; junction bases not matched to a gene: 8. CDR1 and CDR2 (germline): SGHTA, FQGNSA. This CDR3 spans 16 amino acids. CDR3 loop: CASSLRTGGRSDEQFF. CDR3 bases: TGTGCCAGCAGCTTAAGGACAGGGGGCAGGTCGGATGAGCAGTTCTTC.

The chain recombines TRBV6-1 with TRBJ1-6; TRBD1 agrees at 7 bases. The CDR3 totals 15 residues. Germline CDR1 MNHNS, CDR2 SASEGT. Germline trimming cut 6 bases from V and 5 bases from J; bases unmatched to any gene: 7. CDR3 bases: TGTGCCAGCAGAGACAGGGAATGGGATAATTCACCCCTCCACTTT. This codes for CASRDREWDNSPLHF.

This sequence joins TRBV11-1 and TRBJ2-3; 8 nucleotides match TRBD2. Germline CDR1 and CDR2: SGHAT and FQDESV (reference sequence). This CDR3 is built from 16 residues. Trimming took 5 bases from V and 2 from J; bases not matched to a gene: 9. DNA of the CDR3: TGTGCCAGCAGCCTTTTAGCGGGGAGCCCCACAGATACGCAGTATTTT. Protein: CASSLLAGSPTDTQYF.